This paragraph reports one T cell receptor beta chain. How the authors handled the data: Researchers report that nucleated cell counts were estimated from reference gene primer amplification. The data were produced by immunoSEQ multiplex PCR, yet TCRdb's version contains in-frame clones alone and is incomplete. V, J and clone size are those of that table, while D and trimming were read from the DNA. The data hold about 29,000 clones, with less than 90% observed a single time. The data derive from a study of blood T cell repertoires in COVID-19. Study-level background: Material from acute and convalescent COVID-19 was sourced from the United States, Italy and Spain. In each case, the material was cDNA or gDNA derived from T cells, B-cell-depleted T cells, or PBMCs.

V was shortened by 1 base and J by 0 bases, with 9 bases between the two germline ends. Germline loops: CDR1 SQVTM, CDR2 ANQGSEA. The CDR3 covers 14 residues. This sequence joins TRBV29-1 and TRBJ2-5; a possible D gene is TRBD2 (6 bases). The sample taken for sequencing was peripheral blood. This sequence originates from a man older than 75 with active COVID-19. CDR3 bases: TGCAGCGTTGAAGGTGGGACTTACCAAGAGACCCAGTACTTC. Its translation: CSVEGGTYQETQYF.